Sequencing of this T cell receptor beta chain was carried out in a study of early T cells in non-severe SARS-CoV-2 infection listed by TCRdb under 2021. Regarding the complete study: Because TCR sequencing was done on bulk RNA from unsorted whole blood, the alpha and beta chains could not be paired. On the study overall, not on this receptor specifically: VDJdb matching was skewed toward anti-spike CD8 responses, so virus-specific expansions were likely underestimated and private and CD4 specificities were missed.

The library was generated by 5' RACE. These reads were obtained on a NextSeq 500. The TCR library protocol attached unique molecular identifiers to individual cDNA molecules to correct for sequencing error and PCR bias. Both TCR alpha and beta chains were sequenced, and tight co-correlation was observed between alpha and beta sequence abundances in each sample. From the authors' description of their analysis: Decombinator V4 was used to annotate TCR sequences for V gene, J gene and CDR3. TCRs were defined as expanded if a significant change between any two time points was detected under a Poisson model with p below 0.0001. Abundances of TCRs were expressed as counts per million after normalisation to the total number of TCRs sequenced in each sample. TRAV1-2 paired with TRAJ12, TRAJ20 or TRAJ33 defined MAIT TCRs, while TRAV10 paired with TRAJ18 defined iNKT TCRs. VDJdb, accessed 1 November 2021, was searched for CMV, EBV and SARS-CoV-2 annotated TCRs, excluding TCRs annotated for multiple antigens. TCRdb's own reprocessing of the public reads used fastp at Q25 and MiXCR and kept productive beta chains. Every CDR3 protein is listed once, alongside the most common genes and DNA of its rows. TCRdb's processing, not the study's, gives the V and J calls here. Present in this sample are about 52,000 distinct CDR3 sequences, approximately 10% of which were seen just once. The biggest ten clones account for about 12% of the sample.

The study was a case-control design nested within a healthcare worker cohort in London, UK, with weekly nasopharyngeal swab PCR tests and blood sampling. Between 23 and 31 March 2020, the week of the UK lockdown, healthcare workers were enrolled and then followed up weekly for as long as 16 weeks. This clonotype was recorded many times. It lacks a known antigen. No much larger clone is present one base from it, and per-base qualities are unavailable. CDR1 and CDR2 are read off the germline V gene as KGHSH and LQKENI. After removal of 3 bases from V and 1 base from J, the junction retains 12 bases not matched to a gene. There are 18 amino acids in the CDR3, from cysteine to phenylalanine inclusive. Left in the record is the CDR3 DNA by itself, 54 bases read in frame from the first base.

The sample was whole blood. The sequence links TRBV18 to TRBJ1-3, and TRBD1 matches 7 of the central bases. The receptor's source is an adult who was a healthcare worker with PCR-confirmed SARS-CoV-2 infection or an uninfected control (not recorded which). The CDR3 in this case is CASSPTPAGTESGNTIYF. The DNA reads as follows: TGTGCCAGCTCACCTACCCCGGCGGGGACAGAGTCTGGAAACACCATATATTTT.